The 27 T cell receptor beta chains below come from one sample, sequenced in a study of identical twins. MiXCR was run by TCRdb on the 5' RACE reads, yielding one entry per CDR3 protein. The profile shows around 250,000 distinct CDR3 sequences, approximately 12% of them singletons. This same sample was also part of a study on yellow fever vaccine responses in identical twins.

Input material: memory (CD45RO+) T cells sorted from blood. The source of these receptors is a young woman in good health.

This clonotype was found a few times. This chain uses TRBV6-5 with TRBJ2-3; D remains ambiguous. Trimming took 2 bases from V and 6 from J, leaving 12 bases between them. Germline V gene sequence: CDR1 MNHEY, CDR2 SVGAGI. There are 14 residues in the CDR3. This CDR3 is CASSYVGSSDTQYF. The CDR3 bases are TGTGCCAGCAGTTACGTAGGCTCTAGTGATACGCAGTATTTT.

The chain links TRBV28 to TRBJ1-5, with D perhaps TRBD1 (5 bases). The germline V gene encodes CDR1 MDHEN and CDR2 SYDVKM. The germline V and J ends were trimmed by 7 bases and 2 bases, with 12 bases remaining between them. The CDR3 is made up of 14 amino acids. The CDR3 loop is CASNRPVGNQPQHF. The DNA of the CDR3 is TGTGCCAGCAACAGGCCCGTGGGCAATCAGCCCCAGCATTTT.

The rearrangement uses TRBV7-9 and TRBJ2-2; 7 nucleotides align to TRBD1. The junction had 5 bases not matched to a gene; V was cut back by 5 bases and J by 5 bases. CDR3 length: 14 residues. Germline V gives CDR1 SEHNR, CDR2 FQNEAQ (reference sequence). The CDR3 sequence: CASSPKTGTGELFF. The CDR3 nucleotides are TGTGCCAGCAGCCCGAAGACAGGGACCGGGGAGCTGTTTTTT.

This clonotype was seen only a few times. The chain is built from TRBV7-9 and TRBJ2-7, with TRBD2 matching 14 bases. From germline, CDR1 is SEHNR and CDR2 FQNEAQ (reference sequence). J lost 3 bases, V lost 4 bases, and 5 bases had no gene match. CDR3 length: 16 residues. The CDR3 reads CASSSRTSGGIYEQYF. CDR3 sequence (DNA): TGTGCCAGCAGCTCAAGGACTAGCGGGGGGATCTACGAGCAGTACTTC.

The genes are TRBV6-2 or TRBV6-3 and TRBJ2-3, with TRBD1 matching 7 bases. Per the germline V gene, CDR1 is MNHEY and CDR2 is SVGEGT. With V trimmed by 6 bases and J by 6 bases, 9 bases remained unmatched. The CDR3 consists of 14 residues. CDR3 in amino acids: CASRLTGWSDTQYF. Written as DNA, the CDR3 is TGTGCCAGCAGGTTGACAGGGTGGTCTGATACGCAGTATTTT.

This clonotype was detected many times. The chain uses TRBV12-3 or TRBV12-4 and TRBJ2-7, with 7 bases aligning to TRBD2. The CDR3 spans 14 residues. Trimming cost V 6 bases and J 1 base; bases outside gene matches: 6. CDR3 residues: CASRRGGGSYEQYF. CDR3 nucleotides: TGTGCCAGCAGAAGGGGCGGGGGTTCCTACGAGCAGTACTTC.

The genes are TRBV18 and TRBJ2-1; no clear D gene. The CDR3 extends over 16 amino acids. Germline V gene data show CDR1 as KGHSH and CDR2 as LQKENI. The V end lost 3 bases, the J end lost 4 bases, and 16 bases lay between the germline ends. CDR3 nucleotide sequence: TGTGCCAGCTCACCCCCGGCGTCTAGAAAATACAATGAGCAGTTCTTC. It translates to CASSPPASRKYNEQFF.

This clonotype was seen many times. The V call is TRBV7-9, the J call TRBJ2-5; D is possibly TRBD1 (6 bases). With 5 bases removed from V and 2 bases from J, the gap between germline ends came to 15 bases. From germline, CDR1 is SEHNR and CDR2 FQNEAQ (reference sequence). This CDR3 comprises 15 residues. In DNA, the CDR3 is TGTGCCAGCAGCCCCACGGAGACAGGACAAGAGACCCAGTACTTC. Translated: CASSPTETGQETQYF.

This clonotype was observed a few times. This chain uses TRBV5-6 with TRBJ2-5; unclear D gene. Trimming pared 4 bases from V and 9 bases from J, leaving 13 bases between. The CDR3 is 12 amino acids. Germline lookup yields CDR1 SGHDT and CDR2 YYEEEE. CDR3 amino acids: CASSLPDRAQYF. Here the CDR3 DNA reads TGTGCCAGCAGCCTACCTGACCGGGCCCAGTACTTC.

Ten or more counts support this clonotype. V usage is TRBV12-3 or TRBV12-4 and J usage is TRBJ2-7, with D uncertain. Deletions cut 2 bases from V and 2 bases from J, with 7 bases between. The CDR3 length is 13 residues. The CDR3: CASSLRQAYEQYF. The CDR3 DNA reads as TGTGCCAGCAGTTTACGGCAGGCCTACGAGCAGTACTTC.

This clonotype has just a few counts. The rearrangement links TRBV7-8 to TRBJ2-2, with no clear D. Trimming shortened V by 5 bases and J by 2 bases, and 9 bases separated the two germline ends. This CDR3 is 14 amino acids long. CDR1 and CDR2 from the germline V gene are SGHVS and FQNEAQ. CDR3 sequence: CASSNPDNTGELFF. The CDR3 DNA follows: TGTGCCAGCAGCAACCCGGACAACACCGGGGAGCTGTTTTTT.

This chain joins TRBV10-3 and TRBJ2-3, with D tentatively TRBD1 or TRBD2 (5 bases each). CDR1 is ENHRY and CDR2 is SYGVKD in the germline V gene. The CDR3 runs to 15 residues. Trimming removed 2 bases at V and 0 bases at J, with 9 bases between. The CDR3 bases are TGTGCCATCAGTGAGGGGGGACCTAGCACAGATACGCAGTATTTT. The encoded protein is CAISEGGPSTDTQYF.

The rearrangement links TRBV12-3 or TRBV12-4 to TRBJ1-1; possible D gene TRBD1, 5 bases. V was clipped by 3 bases and J by 7 bases, with 21 bases between them. This CDR3 comprises 16 residues. CDR3 in amino acids: CASSFLGRAGDDEAFF. CDR3 in DNA: TGTGCCAGCAGTTTTTTAGGTAGGGCCGGGGACGATGAAGCTTTCTTT.

The J gene is TRBJ2-7, the V gene TRBV12-3 or TRBV12-4; D not resolved. V was cut by 2 bases and J by 1 base, with 18 bases left in between. The CDR3 runs 17 residues. The CDR3 DNA reads TGTGCCAGCAGTTTAAGGACCTCCCTATCAACATCCTACGAGCAGTACTTC. Amino acids: CASSLRTSLSTSYEQYF.

The chain uses TRBV15 and TRBJ2-4; D is ambiguous. V shed 5 bases and J shed 3 bases, with 17 bases lying between them. Germline lookup yields CDR1 LNHNV and CDR2 YYDKDF (reference sequence). The CDR3 covers 16 residues. The CDR3 protein is CATSLKDGLLKNIQYF. DNA for the CDR3: TGTGCCACCAGCTTAAAGGACGGTTTGCTCAAAAACATTCAGTACTTC.

There are a few counts of this clonotype. The CDR3 sequence is CASSLGGREYNEQFF. The CDR3 DNA reads TGTGCCAGCAGTTTAGGCGGGAGAGAATACAATGAGCAGTTCTTC. The V call is TRBV27, the J call TRBJ2-1; 7 nucleotides agree with TRBD2. Trimming cost V 2 bases and J 4 bases; bases outside gene matches: 5. The germline V gene encodes CDR1 MNHEY and CDR2 SMNVEV (reference sequence). This CDR3 contains 15 residues.

This clonotype was seen only once. The chain carries TRBV28 and TRBJ1-4; D perhaps matches TRBD1 (5 bases). From germline, CDR1 is MDHEN and CDR2 SYDVKM. This CDR3 spans 16 amino acids. Trimming stripped 7 bases from V and 8 bases from J, with 23 bases between. CDR3 protein: CASKYGMGQGGEKLFF. CDR3 sequence (DNA): TGTGCCAGCAAATATGGCATGGGGCAGGGTGGGGAAAAACTGTTTTTT. The full variable domain, completed using reference TRBV28 and TRBJ1-4, is DVKVTQSSRYLVKRTGEKVFLECVQDMDHENMFWYRQDPGLGLRLIYFSYDVKMKEKGDIPEGYSVSREKKERFSLILESASTNQTSMYLCASKYGMGQGGEKLFFGSGTQLSVL.

This clonotype was seen a handful of times. The chain carries TRBV21-1 and TRBJ2-2. TRBV21-1 is described as a pseudogene. CDR3 length equals 15 residues. The DNA for the CDR3 is TGTGCCAGCAGCAAGGTTTCCAGCCGGACCGGGGAGCTGTTTTTT. Amino acids: CASSKVSSRTGELFF.

This clonotype has a count of ten or more. This rearrangement joins TRBV5-1 to TRBJ2-7; 8 nucleotides match TRBD1. The V gene's germline CDR1 is SGHRS and CDR2 YFSETQ. The ends lost 3 bases at V and 3 bases at J; junction bases unmatched: 11. The length of the CDR3 is 16 residues. DNA of the CDR3: TGCGCCAGCAGCTCAGGGACAGGTCTACGTCGCTACGAGCAGTACTTC. This sequence encodes CASSSGTGLRRYEQYF.

There are many counts of this clonotype. The CDR3 bases are TGCGCCAGCAGCTTGGATCCCCGGGACCGCATGAACTATGGCTACACCTTC. Protein product: CASSLDPRDRMNYGYTF. V usage is TRBV5-1 and J usage is TRBJ1-2; D is possibly TRBD1 (5 bases). Germline V gene data show CDR1 as SGHRS and CDR2 as YFSETQ. The CDR3 sequence is 17 residues long. V was shortened by 0 bases and J by 2 bases, with 17 bases between the two germline ends.

The chain couples TRBV4-1 to TRBJ1-3; 7 nucleotides agree with TRBD1. Looked up from germline, CDR1 is MGHRA and CDR2 is YSYEKL. V lost 4 bases, J lost 9 bases, and 15 bases stayed unmatched. The CDR3 is 16 residues long. In nucleotides, the CDR3 is TGCGCCAGCAGCCTACTACCAGGGGGACCTCGGGTCACCATATATTTT. Amino acids: CASSLLPGGPRVTIYF.

The J gene is TRBJ2-1, the V gene TRBV5-1; 9 bases are a match to TRBD2. This CDR3 has 16 residues. The germline V gene has CDR1 SGHRS and CDR2 YFSETQ. J lost 7 bases, V lost 4 bases, and 12 bases had no gene match. The CDR3 bases are TGCGCCAGCAGCGCGCTAGGCGGGAGGGCGGTGAATGAGCAGTTCTTC. It codes for CASSALGGRAVNEQFF.

This rearrangement joins TRBV18 to TRBJ2-1; 10 bases align to TRBD2. Germline-derived CDR1 and CDR2 are KGHSH and LQKENI. This CDR3 contains 15 residues. V gave up 6 bases and J gave up 6 bases; unmatched junction bases: 8. CDR3 protein: CASSPTGTSVNEQFF. For the CDR3, the DNA is TGTGCCAGCTCTCCGACCGGGACTAGCGTCAATGAGCAGTTCTTC.

This clonotype was counted at least ten times. The chain joins TRBV9 to TRBJ2-3; 8 bases map to TRBD2. Germline CDR1 is SGDLS and CDR2 is YYNGEE. The CDR3 covers 14 residues. V was pared by 6 bases and J by 0 bases, with 3 bases of the junction left unmatched. CDR3 sequence (DNA): TGTGCCAGCACCTCTAGCGGGAGCACAGATACGCAGTATTTT. This gives the protein CASTSSGSTDTQYF.

This clonotype was counted a few times. The rearrangement links TRBV10-3 to TRBJ2-7, with D uncertain. Trimming removed 0 bases from V and 3 bases from J, with 12 bases in between. Germline CDR1 reads ENHRY; CDR2 reads SYGVKD. CDR3 length equals 15 residues. DNA for the CDR3: TGTGCCATCAGTGAGTCTAAGCAGATCCGCTACGAGCAGTACTTC. Its translation: CAISESKQIRYEQYF.

This clonotype was seen only a few times. The chain uses TRBV12-3 or TRBV12-4 and TRBJ1-2, with no clear D. The CDR3 is 13 amino acids. V was cut by 10 bases and J by 3 bases, with 15 bases left in between. The CDR3 DNA follows: TGTGCCATCTCAGGTGGAGGGTACTATGGCTACACCTTC. As protein: CAISGGGYYGYTF.

The chain combines TRBV7-9 with TRBJ2-1, with 11 bases that match TRBD1. J was trimmed by 6 bases and V by 5 bases; bases with no gene match: 9. CDR3 length: 16 residues. Germline V lookup: CDR1 SEHNR, CDR2 FQNEAQ (reference sequence). The CDR3 coding sequence is TGTGCCAGCAGCCGAACCTGGGACAGGGGGAGCAATGAGCAGTTCTTC. Its protein is CASSRTWDRGSNEQFF.